The rows below give T cell receptor beta chains drawn from one sample of a study of shared clonotypes between healthy human individuals. The data were produced by immunoSEQ multiplex PCR, yet TCRdb's version contains in-frame clones alone and is incomplete. This table holds almost 750,000 clones, roughly 72% found once. Sample: memory CD4+ T cells sorted from blood. The receptor set was obtained from a woman in her twenties or thirties in good health. The CDR3 runs from the conserved cysteine through the conserved F or W. The order of the fields is J gene, D gene, V gene, clone size, CDR3 protein, CDR3 DNA. A D gene is named only where the DNA matches it firmly. The size of a clone is reported for some rows only, either as once, few or many, or as a class for expanded clones.

>TRBJ1-3|-|TRBV27|-
CASSLLGKIGNTIYF
TGTGCCAGCAGTTTGTTGGGGAAAATAGGAAACACCATATATTTT
>TRBJ1-5|-|TRBV6-1|once
CASSEAGFGLGANQPQHF
TGTGCCAGCAGTGAGGCAGGGTTTGGTCTCGGGGCCAATCAGCCCCAGCATTTT
>TRBJ1-2|-|TRBV19|few
CASSQNYGYTF
TGTGCCAGTAGCCAAAACTATGGCTACACCTTC
>TRBJ1-2|-|TRBV18|-
CASSPTADYGYTF
TGTGCCAGCTCACCGACGGCTGACTATGGCTACACCTTC
>TRBJ2-7|-|TRBV19|-
CASEGAVYSYEQYF
TGTGCCAGTGAAGGGGCTGTTTACTCCTACGAGCAGTACTTC
>TRBJ1-2|-|TRBV28|-
CASSLVSEPGYTF
TGTGCCAGCAGTCTCGTCTCCGAACCAGGCTACACCTTC
>TRBJ1-1|-|TRBV5-1|-
CASKRGNTEAFF
TGCGCCAGCAAAAGGGGGAACACTGAAGCTTTCTTT
>TRBJ1-1|-|TRBV5-1|-
CASSPGQGLNTEAFF
TGCGCCAGCAGCCCGGGCCAGGGTCTGAACACTGAAGCTTTCTTT
>TRBJ2-6|-|TRBV28|-
CASSPRSGDDSGANVLTF
TGTGCCAGCAGTCCGCGTTCGGGGGACGACTCTGGGGCCAACGTCCTGACTTTC
>TRBJ2-7|-|TRBV5-1|many
CASSGDGSFSYEQYF
TGCGCCAGCAGCGGGGACGGGTCCTTCTCCTACGAGCAGTACTTC
>TRBJ1-5|TRBD1|TRBV28|-
CASSSRTGRQHF
TGTGCCAGCAGTTCTAGGACAGGGCGCCAGCATTTT
>TRBJ2-1|-|TRBV6-1|-
CASSDKRREQFF
TGTGCCAGCAGTGACAAGCGGCGGGAGCAGTTCTTC
>TRBJ2-7|TRBD1|TRBV27|-
CASSLKRQGAYEQYF
TGTGCCAGCAGTTTAAAAAGGCAGGGGGCTTACGAGCAGTACTTC
>TRBJ1-6|TRBD1|TRBV18|-
CASSPRTGTNSPLHF
TGTGCCAGCTCCCCGCGGACAGGGACTAATTCACCCCTCCACTTT
>TRBJ2-1|-|TRBV25-1|-
CASSELGSSSSYNEQFF
TGTGCCAGCAGTGAACTTGGAAGCTCAAGCTCCTACAATGAGCAGTTCTTC
>TRBJ2-7|TRBD1|TRBV4-1|-
CASSHSRDRGSYEQYF
TGCGCCAGCAGCCACTCCAGGGACAGGGGTTCCTACGAGCAGTACTTC
>TRBJ2-7|TRBD2|TRBV5-1|-
CASSPGTSGYEQYF
TGCGCCAGCAGCCCCGGGACTAGCGGCTACGAGCAGTACTTC
>TRBJ2-3|-|TRBV7-9|once
CASSLEWPDTQYF
TGTGCCAGCAGCTTAGAATGGCCGGATACGCAGTATTTT
>TRBJ2-5|-|TRBV2|-
CASRRQEQETQYF
TGTGCCAGCAGAAGACAGGAACAAGAGACCCAGTACTTC
>TRBJ1-5|-|TRBV5-1|few
CASSLEGGPNSNQPQHF
TGCGCCAGCAGCTTGGAGGGCGGACCAAATAGCAATCAGCCCCAGCATTTT
>TRBJ2-1|-|TRBV14|-
CASSQVPGRPPYNEQFF
TGTGCCAGCAGCCAAGTCCCGGGACGCCCCCCGTACAATGAGCAGTTCTTC
>TRBJ2-1|TRBD1|TRBV28|-
CASVPPGQGSYPYNEQFF
TGTGCCAGCGTCCCTCCGGGACAGGGGTCTTATCCCTACAATGAGCAGTTCTTC
>TRBJ1-2|-|TRBV28|-
CASSLLGGNYGYTF
TGTGCCAGCAGTTTACTCGGGGGAAACTATGGCTACACCTTC
>TRBJ2-2|-|TRBV5-1|-
CASSPRDTGELFF
TGCGCCAGCAGCCCTCGAGACACCGGGGAGCTGTTTTTT
>TRBJ1-1|-|TRBV5-1|-
CASSTASGSMNTEAFF
TGCGCCAGCAGCACCGCTTCGGGGTCTATGAACACTGAAGCTTTCTTT
>TRBJ2-7|-|TRBV7-8|-
CASSTTNRTVSSYEQYF
TGTGCCAGCAGCACTACAAACCGGACGGTAAGCTCCTACGAGCAGTACTTC
>TRBJ1-2|-|TRBV14|-
CASSRYGTSGYTF
TGTGCCAGCAGCCGCTACGGGACGTCTGGCTACACCTTC
>TRBJ2-3|TRBD2|TRBV10-3|-
CAISEGLGSTDTQYF
TGTGCCATCAGTGAGGGACTAGGGAGCACAGATACGCAGTATTTT
>TRBJ2-6|-|TRBV30|-
CAWRQGANVLTF
TGTGCCTGGAGACAGGGGGCCAACGTCCTGACTTTC
>TRBJ2-2|-|TRBV7-8|-
CASSSIGGTNTGELFF
TGTGCCAGCAGCTCGATTGGCGGGACGAACACCGGGGAGCTGTTTTTT
>TRBJ2-7|TRBD2|TRBV6-6|-
CASLGTSHEQYF
TGTGCCAGCCTTGGGACTAGCCACGAGCAGTACTTC
>TRBJ1-5|TRBD1|TRBV4-1|-
CASRGQGSNQPQHF
TGCGCCAGCAGGGGACAGGGTAGCAATCAGCCCCAGCATTTT
>TRBJ2-1|TRBD2|TRBV7-8|-
CASSLREGGYNEQFF
TGTGCCAGCAGCTTGCGGGAGGGGGGCTACAATGAGCAGTTCTTC
>TRBJ2-3|-|TRBV21-1|-
CASSPTSGVTDTQYF
TGTGCCAGCAGCCCGACTAGCGGGGTGACAGATACGCAGTATTTT
>TRBJ2-1|TRBD2|TRBV4-1|-
CASSHTTSVSYNEQFF
TGCGCCAGCAGCCATACGACTAGCGTCTCCTACAATGAGCAGTTCTTC
>TRBJ1-1|-|TRBV2|few
CASRQEMNTEAFF
TGTGCCAGCCGACAGGAGATGAACACTGAAGCTTTCTTT
>TRBJ2-1|TRBD2|TRBV28|-
CASSYPGVAGILVPCNEQFF
TGTGCCAGCAGCTACCCCGGGGTAGCGGGAATTCTAGTTCCCTGCAATGAGCAGTTCTTC
>TRBJ2-7|TRBD1|TRBV2|-
CASAGGAGPYEQYF
TGTGCCAGCGCAGGGGGCGCGGGGCCCTACGAGCAGTACTTC
>TRBJ2-5|TRBD2|TRBV5-1|-
CASSLDWTSGYQETQYF
TGCGCCAGCAGCTTGGACTGGACTAGCGGATACCAAGAGACCCAGTACTTC
>TRBJ2-2|-|TRBV6-5|-
CASSYTQGSRTGELFF
TGTGCCAGCAGTTACACACAGGGTTCCCGGACCGGGGAGCTGTTTTTT
>TRBJ2-3|-|TRBV19|-
CASSAYTRALTDTQYF
TGTGCCAGTAGTGCCTATACCCGGGCCCTCACAGATACGCAGTATTTT
>TRBJ1-6|-|TRBV2|once
CASRLGVNSPLHF
TGTGCCAGCAGGTTGGGGGTAAATTCACCCCTCCACTTT
>TRBJ1-5|-|TRBV19|-
CASSIAREGNQPQHF
TGTGCCAGTAGTATCGCCAGGGAAGGCAATCAGCCCCAGCATTTT
>TRBJ2-5|-|TRBV18|-
CASSPQQGRETQYF
TGTGCCAGCTCACCACAGCAGGGAAGGGAGACCCAGTACTTC
>TRBJ2-5|-|TRBV5-4|-
CASSPYLDHQETQYF
TGTGCCAGCAGCCCATATTTGGACCATCAAGAGACCCAGTACTTC
>TRBJ1-5|TRBD1|TRBV5-1|-
CASSLGQENQPQHF
TGCGCCAGCAGCCTTGGACAGGAAAATCAGCCCCAGCATTTT
>TRBJ2-1|TRBD2|TRBV4-2|-
CASSLALAGAYNEQFF
TGTGCCAGCAGCTTGGCCCTAGCGGGGGCTTACAATGAGCAGTTCTTC
>TRBJ2-3|-|TRBV7-7|-
CASSGVGENTQYF
TGTGCCAGCTCGGGAGTAGGGGAAAATACGCAGTATTTT
>TRBJ2-7|TRBD2|TRBV27|-
CASSRAGASYEQYF
TGTGCCAGCAGTCGAGCGGGAGCCTCCTACGAGCAGTACTTC
>TRBJ2-7|-|TRBV11-2|-
CASSLQTHYEQYF
TGTGCCAGCAGCTTACAGACTCACTACGAGCAGTACTTC
>TRBJ2-6|-|TRBV9|-
CASSVWRSGANVLTF
TGTGCCAGCAGCGTTTGGCGCTCTGGGGCCAACGTCCTGACTTTC